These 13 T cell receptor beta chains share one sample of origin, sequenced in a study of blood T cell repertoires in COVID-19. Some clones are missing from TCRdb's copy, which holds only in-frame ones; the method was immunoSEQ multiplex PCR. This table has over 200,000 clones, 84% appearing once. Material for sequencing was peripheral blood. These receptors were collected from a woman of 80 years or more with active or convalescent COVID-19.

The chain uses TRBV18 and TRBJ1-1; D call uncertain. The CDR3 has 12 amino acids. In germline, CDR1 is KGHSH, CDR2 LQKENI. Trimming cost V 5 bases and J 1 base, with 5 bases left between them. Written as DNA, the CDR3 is TGTGCCAGCTCAGGGCGGAACACTGAAGCTTTCTTT. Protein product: CASSGRNTEAFF.

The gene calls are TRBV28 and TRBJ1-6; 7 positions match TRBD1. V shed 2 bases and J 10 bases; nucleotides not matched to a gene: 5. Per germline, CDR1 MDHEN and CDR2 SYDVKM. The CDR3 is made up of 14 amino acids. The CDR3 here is CASSLRGGQSPLHF. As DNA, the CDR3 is TGTGCCAGCAGTTTACGAGGGGGCCAATCACCCCTCCACTTT. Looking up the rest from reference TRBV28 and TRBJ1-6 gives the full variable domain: DVKVTQSSRYLVKRTGEKVFLECVQDMDHENMFWYRQDPGLGLRLIYFSYDVKMKEKGDIPEGYSVSREKKERFSLILESASTNQTSMYLCASSLRGGQSPLHFGNGTRLTVT.

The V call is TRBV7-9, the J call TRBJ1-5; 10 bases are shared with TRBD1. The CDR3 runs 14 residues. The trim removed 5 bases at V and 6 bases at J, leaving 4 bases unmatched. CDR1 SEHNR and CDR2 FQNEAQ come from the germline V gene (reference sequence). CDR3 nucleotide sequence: TGTGCCAGCAGCCAGACAGGGGGCGTTCAGCCCCAGCATTTT. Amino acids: CASSQTGGVQPQHF.

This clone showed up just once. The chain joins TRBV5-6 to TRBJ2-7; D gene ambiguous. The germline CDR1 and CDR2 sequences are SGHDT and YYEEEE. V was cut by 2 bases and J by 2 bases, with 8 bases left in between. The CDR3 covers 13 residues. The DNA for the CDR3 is TGTGCCAGCAGCTTCCGGCAGGCCTACGAGCAGTACTTC. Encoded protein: CASSFRQAYEQYF.

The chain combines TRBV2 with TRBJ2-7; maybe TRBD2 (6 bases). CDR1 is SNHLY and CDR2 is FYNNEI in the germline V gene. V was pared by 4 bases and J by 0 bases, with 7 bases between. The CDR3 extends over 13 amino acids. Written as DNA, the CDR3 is TGTGCCAGCAGTGGGGGGGTCTCCTACGAGCAGTACTTC. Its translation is CASSGGVSYEQYF.

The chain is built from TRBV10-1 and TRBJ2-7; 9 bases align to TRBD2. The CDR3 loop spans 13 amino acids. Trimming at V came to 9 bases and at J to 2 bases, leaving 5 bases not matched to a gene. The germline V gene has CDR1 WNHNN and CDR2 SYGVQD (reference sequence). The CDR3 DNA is TGCGCCAGATGTTGCGGGGGGGCCTACGAGCAGTACTTC. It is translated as CARCCGGAYEQYF.

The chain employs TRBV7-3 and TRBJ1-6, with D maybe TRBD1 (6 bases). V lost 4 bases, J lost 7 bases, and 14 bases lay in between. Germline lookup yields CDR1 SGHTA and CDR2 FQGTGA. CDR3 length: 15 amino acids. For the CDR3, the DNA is TGTGCCAGCAGCTCACAGGGTAGGTGGAATTCACCCCTCCACTTT. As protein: CASSSQGRWNSPLHF.

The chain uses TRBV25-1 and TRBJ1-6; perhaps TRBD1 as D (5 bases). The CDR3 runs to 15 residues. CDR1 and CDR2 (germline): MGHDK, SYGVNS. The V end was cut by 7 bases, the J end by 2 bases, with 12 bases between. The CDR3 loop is CASTRGSTYNSPLHF. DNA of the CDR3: TGTGCCAGCACGCGGGGGTCCACCTATAATTCACCCCTCCACTTT.

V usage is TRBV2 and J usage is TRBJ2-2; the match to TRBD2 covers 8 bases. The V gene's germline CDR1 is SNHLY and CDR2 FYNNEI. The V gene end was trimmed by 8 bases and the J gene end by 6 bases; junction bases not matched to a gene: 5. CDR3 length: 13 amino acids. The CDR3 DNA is TGTGCCAGCCGGTCTAGCGGGTCCGGGGAGCTGTTTTTT. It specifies CASRSSGSGELFF.

CDR3 sequence reads: CASSGGQYTGELFF. The CDR3 DNA follows: TGTGCCAGTAGTGGAGGACAGTACACCGGGGAGCTGTTTTTT. V is TRBV19 and J is TRBJ2-2; D is possibly TRBD1 (6 bases). This CDR3 region has 14 residues. Germline assignment: CDR1 LNHDA and CDR2 SQIVND (reference sequence). V shed 5 bases and J shed 3 bases, with 10 bases lying between them.

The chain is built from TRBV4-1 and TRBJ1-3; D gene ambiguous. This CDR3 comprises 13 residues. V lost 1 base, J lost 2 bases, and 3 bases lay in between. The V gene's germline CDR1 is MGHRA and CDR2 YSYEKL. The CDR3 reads CASSQGPGNTIYF. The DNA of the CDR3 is TGCGCCAGCAGCCAAGGGCCTGGAAACACCATATATTTT.

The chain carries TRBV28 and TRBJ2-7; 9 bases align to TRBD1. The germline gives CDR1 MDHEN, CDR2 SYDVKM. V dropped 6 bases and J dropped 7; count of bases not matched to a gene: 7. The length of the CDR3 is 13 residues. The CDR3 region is CASSRGQGWEQYF. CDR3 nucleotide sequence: TGTGCCAGCAGCCGGGGACAGGGATGGGAGCAGTACTTC.

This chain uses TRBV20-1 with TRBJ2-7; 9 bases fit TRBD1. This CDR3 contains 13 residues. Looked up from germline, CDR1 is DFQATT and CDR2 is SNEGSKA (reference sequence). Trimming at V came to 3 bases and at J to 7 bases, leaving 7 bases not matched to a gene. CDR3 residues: CSASRGTGQEQYF. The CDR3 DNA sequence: TGCAGTGCTAGTCGCGGGACAGGGCAGGAGCAGTACTTC.